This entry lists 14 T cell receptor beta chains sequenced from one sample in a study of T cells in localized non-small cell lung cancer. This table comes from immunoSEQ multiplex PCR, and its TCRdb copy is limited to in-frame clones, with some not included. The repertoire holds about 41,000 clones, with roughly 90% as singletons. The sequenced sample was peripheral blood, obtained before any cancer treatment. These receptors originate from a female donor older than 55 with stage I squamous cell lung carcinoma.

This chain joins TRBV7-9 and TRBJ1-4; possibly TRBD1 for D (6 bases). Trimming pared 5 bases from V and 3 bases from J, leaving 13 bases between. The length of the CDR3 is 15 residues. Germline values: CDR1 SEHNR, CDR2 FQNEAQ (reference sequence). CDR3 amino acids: CASSPGEGANEKLFF. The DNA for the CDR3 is TGTGCCAGCAGCCCAGGAGAGGGGGCTAATGAAAAACTGTTTTTT.

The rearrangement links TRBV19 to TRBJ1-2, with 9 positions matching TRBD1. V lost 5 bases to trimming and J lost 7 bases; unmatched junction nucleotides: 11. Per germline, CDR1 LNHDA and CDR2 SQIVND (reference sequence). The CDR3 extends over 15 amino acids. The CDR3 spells CASSPRDRAGFGYTF. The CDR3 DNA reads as TGTGCCAGTAGTCCAAGGGACAGGGCGGGGTTTGGCTACACCTTC.

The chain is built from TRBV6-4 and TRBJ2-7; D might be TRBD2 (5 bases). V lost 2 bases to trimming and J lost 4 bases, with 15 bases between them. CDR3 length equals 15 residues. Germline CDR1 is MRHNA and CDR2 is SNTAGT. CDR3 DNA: TGTGCCAGCAGTGACGGAGGCAGGCGGCTGTACGAGCAGTACTTC. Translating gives CASSDGGRRLYEQYF.

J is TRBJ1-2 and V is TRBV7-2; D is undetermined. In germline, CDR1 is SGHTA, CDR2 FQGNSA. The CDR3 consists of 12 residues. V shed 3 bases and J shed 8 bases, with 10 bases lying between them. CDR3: CASSFPAQGYTF. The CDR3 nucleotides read TGTGCCAGCAGCTTTCCAGCCCAGGGCTACACCTTC.

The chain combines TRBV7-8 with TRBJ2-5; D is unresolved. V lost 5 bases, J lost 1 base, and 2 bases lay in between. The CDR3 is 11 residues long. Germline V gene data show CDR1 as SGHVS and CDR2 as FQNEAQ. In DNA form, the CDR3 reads TGTGCCAGCAGCCTCCAAGAGACCCAGTACTTC. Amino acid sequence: CASSLQETQYF. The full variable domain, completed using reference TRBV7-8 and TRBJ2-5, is GAGVSQSPRYKVAKRGQDVALRCDPISGHVSLFWYQQALGQGPEFLTYFQNEAQLDKSGLPSDRFFAERPEGSVSTLKIQRTQQEDSAVYLCASSLQETQYFGPGTRLLVL.

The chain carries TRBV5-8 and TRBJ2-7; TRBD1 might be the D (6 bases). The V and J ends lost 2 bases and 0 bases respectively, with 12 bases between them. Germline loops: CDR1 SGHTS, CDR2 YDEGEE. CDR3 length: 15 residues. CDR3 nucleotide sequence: TGTGCCAGCAGCTTCCACAGGGTGAACTCCTACGAGCAGTACTTC. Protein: CASSFHRVNSYEQYF. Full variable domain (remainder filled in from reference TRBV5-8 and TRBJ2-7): EAGVTQSPTHLIKTRGQQATLRCSPISGHTSVYWYQQALGLGLQFLLWYDEGEERNRGNFPPRFSGRQFPNYSSELNVNALELEDSALYLCASSFHRVNSYEQYFGPGTRLTVT.

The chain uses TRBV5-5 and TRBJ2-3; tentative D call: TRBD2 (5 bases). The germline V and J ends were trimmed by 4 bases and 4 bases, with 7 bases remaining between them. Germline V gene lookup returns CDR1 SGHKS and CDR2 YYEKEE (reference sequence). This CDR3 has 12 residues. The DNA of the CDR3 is TGTGCCAGCAGCACGGAGGCAGATACGCAGTATTTT. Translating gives CASSTEADTQYF.

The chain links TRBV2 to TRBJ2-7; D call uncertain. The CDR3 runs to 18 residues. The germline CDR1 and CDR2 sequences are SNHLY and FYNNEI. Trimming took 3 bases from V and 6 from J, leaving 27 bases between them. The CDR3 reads CASSEFVRPPESYREQYF. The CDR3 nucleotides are TGTGCCAGCAGTGAGTTCGTGCGCCCTCCCGAATCGTACCGCGAGCAGTACTTC. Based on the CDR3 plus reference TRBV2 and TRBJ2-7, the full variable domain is EPEVTQTPSHQVTQMGQEVILRCVPISNHLYFYWYRQILGQKVEFLVSFYNNEISEKSEIFDDQFSVERPDGSNFTLKIRSTKLEDSAMYFCASSEFVRPPESYREQYFGPGTRLTVT.

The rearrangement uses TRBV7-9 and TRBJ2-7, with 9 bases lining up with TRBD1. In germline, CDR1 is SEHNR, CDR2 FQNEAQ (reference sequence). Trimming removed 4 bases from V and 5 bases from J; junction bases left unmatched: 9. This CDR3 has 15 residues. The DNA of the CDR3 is TGTGCCAGCAGCTATCCCGGGGACAGGGCTAACGAGCAGTACTTC. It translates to CASSYPGDRANEQYF. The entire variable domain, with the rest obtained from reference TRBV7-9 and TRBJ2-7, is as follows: DTGVSQNPRHKITKRGQNVTFRCDPISEHNRLYWYRQTLGQGPEFLTYFQNEAQLEKSRLLSDRFSAERPKGSFSTLEIQRTEQGDSAMYLCASSYPGDRANEQYFGPGTRLTVT.

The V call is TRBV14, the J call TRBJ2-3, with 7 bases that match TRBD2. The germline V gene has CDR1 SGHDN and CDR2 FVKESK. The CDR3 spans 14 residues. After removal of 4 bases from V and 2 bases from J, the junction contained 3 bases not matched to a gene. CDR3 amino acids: CASSLERDTDTQYF. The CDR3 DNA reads TGTGCCAGCAGCCTTGAGCGGGACACAGATACGCAGTATTTT.

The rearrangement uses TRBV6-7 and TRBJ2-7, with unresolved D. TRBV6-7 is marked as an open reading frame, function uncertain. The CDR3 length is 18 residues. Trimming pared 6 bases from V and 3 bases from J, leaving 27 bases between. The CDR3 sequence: CASSNTAVHRIEVYEQYF. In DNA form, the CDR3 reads TGTGCCAGCAGCAACACGGCGGTCCATAGGATCGAGGTCTACGAGCAGTACTTC.

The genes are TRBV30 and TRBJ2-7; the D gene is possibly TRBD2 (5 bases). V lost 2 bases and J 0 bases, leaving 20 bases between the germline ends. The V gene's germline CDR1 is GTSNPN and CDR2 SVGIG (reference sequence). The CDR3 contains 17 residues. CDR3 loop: CAWSSPPYASYSYEQYF. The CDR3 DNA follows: TGTGCCTGGAGTTCTCCCCCCTATGCTAGCTACTCCTACGAGCAGTACTTC.

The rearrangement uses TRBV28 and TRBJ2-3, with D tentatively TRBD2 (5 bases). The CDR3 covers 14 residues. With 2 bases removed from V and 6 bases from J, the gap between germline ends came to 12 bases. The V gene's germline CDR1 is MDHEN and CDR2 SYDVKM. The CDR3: CASSLGRVRDTQYF. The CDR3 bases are TGTGCCAGCAGTTTAGGGCGGGTTAGGGATACGCAGTATTTT. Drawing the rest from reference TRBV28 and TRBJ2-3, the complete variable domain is DVKVTQSSRYLVKRTGEKVFLECVQDMDHENMFWYRQDPGLGLRLIYFSYDVKMKEKGDIPEGYSVSREKKERFSLILESASTNQTSMYLCASSLGRVRDTQYFGPGTRLTVL.

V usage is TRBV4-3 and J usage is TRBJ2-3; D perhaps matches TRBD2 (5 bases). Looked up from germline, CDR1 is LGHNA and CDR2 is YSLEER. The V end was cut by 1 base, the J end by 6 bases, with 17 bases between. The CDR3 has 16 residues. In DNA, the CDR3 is TGCGCCAGCAGCCAAGGGCGCCTAGCCGGGATGGATACGCAGTATTTT. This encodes CASSQGRLAGMDTQYF.